The 8 T cell receptor beta chains below all came from one sample that was sequenced in a study of blood T cell repertoires in COVID-19. Data came from immunoSEQ multiplex PCR; TCRdb stores just in-frame clones and leaves some out. The sample carries about 250,000 clones, around 91% recorded once. Specimen: PBMCs or T cells enriched from blood (not recorded which). These receptors originate from a woman in her late teens or twenties who had recovered from COVID-19.

The chain carries TRBV10-1 and TRBJ1-1, with TRBD1 as a possible D gene (5 bases). The V and J ends lost 2 bases and 3 bases respectively, with 13 bases between them. CDR1 is WNHNN and CDR2 is SYGVQD in the germline V gene (reference sequence). There are 15 residues in the CDR3. CDR3: CASSEGAPGDTEAFF. In DNA, the CDR3 is TGCGCCAGCAGTGAGGGGGCCCCCGGCGACACTGAAGCTTTCTTT.

J is TRBJ2-1 and V is TRBV7-2; 7 nucleotides align to TRBD2. V dropped 4 bases and J dropped 2; count of bases not matched to a gene: 11. The CDR3 runs 17 residues. Germline V gives CDR1 SGHTA, CDR2 FQGNSA. In DNA, the CDR3 is TGTGCCAGCAGCTCCGCACCTAGCGGTTGGGCCTACAATGAGCAGTTCTTC. Translation: CASSSAPSGWAYNEQFF.

This chain joins TRBV19 and TRBJ1-2, with 7 bases matching TRBD1. V lost 1 base and J lost 4; bases outside the gene matches: 6. Germline V gives CDR1 LNHDA, CDR2 SQIVND (reference sequence). This CDR3 region has 15 residues. Here the CDR3 DNA reads TGTGCCAGTAGTATAGGGTTGAGGGGGCCCTATGGCTACACCTTC. Amino acids: CASSIGLRGPYGYTF.

This clone was seen just once. This chain's CDR3 is CASRPPRATSTDTQYF. In nucleotides, the CDR3 is TGTGCCAGCAGACCCCCGCGGGCAACTAGCACAGATACGCAGTATTTT. The chain uses TRBV27 and TRBJ2-3; D perhaps matches TRBD2 (5 bases). Between the trimmed V and J ends, which lost 6 bases and 0 bases, there was a span of 16 bases. Germline V gene sequence: CDR1 MNHEY, CDR2 SMNVEV (reference sequence). This CDR3 spans 16 amino acids.

The chain employs TRBV4-2 and TRBJ1-5; TRBD1 agrees at 7 bases. Germline V lookup: CDR1 LGHNA, CDR2 YNFKEQ. Germline trimming cut 0 bases from V and 0 bases from J; bases unmatched to any gene: 8. CDR3 length equals 18 residues. DNA for the CDR3: TGTGCCAGCAGCCAAGAAGGCAGGGGGATATATAGCAATCAGCCCCAGCATTTT. Translating gives CASSQEGRGIYSNQPQHF.

The table lists this clone with a count of one. This chain connects TRBV5-6 to TRBJ2-5; TRBD2 matches 8 bases. Unmatched junction bases numbered 7, after V lost 5 bases and J lost 4 bases. The CDR3 is 14 residues long. Germline V gene lookup returns CDR1 SGHDT and CDR2 YYEEEE. This CDR3 is CASRRGLAAETQYF. Written as DNA, the CDR3 is TGTGCCAGCAGACGTGGACTAGCAGCAGAGACCCAGTACTTC.

The chain employs TRBV19 and TRBJ1-3; D not resolved. In germline, CDR1 is LNHDA, CDR2 SQIVND (reference sequence). Deletions cut 3 bases from V and 8 bases from J, with 5 bases between. The CDR3 is made up of 11 amino acids. CDR3 sequence reads: CASSIGHTIYF. The CDR3 DNA follows: TGTGCCAGTAGTATTGGCCACACCATATATTTT.

The chain employs TRBV2 and TRBJ1-1; TRBD1 might be the D (5 bases). Germline V CDR1 and CDR2: SNHLY, FYNNEI. The CDR3 is 14 amino acids. V lost 2 bases and J 3 bases, leaving 10 bases between the germline ends. DNA for the CDR3: TGTGCCAGCAGTGAATTTGGAGGGGACACTGAAGCTTTCTTT. Encoded protein: CASSEFGGDTEAFF.